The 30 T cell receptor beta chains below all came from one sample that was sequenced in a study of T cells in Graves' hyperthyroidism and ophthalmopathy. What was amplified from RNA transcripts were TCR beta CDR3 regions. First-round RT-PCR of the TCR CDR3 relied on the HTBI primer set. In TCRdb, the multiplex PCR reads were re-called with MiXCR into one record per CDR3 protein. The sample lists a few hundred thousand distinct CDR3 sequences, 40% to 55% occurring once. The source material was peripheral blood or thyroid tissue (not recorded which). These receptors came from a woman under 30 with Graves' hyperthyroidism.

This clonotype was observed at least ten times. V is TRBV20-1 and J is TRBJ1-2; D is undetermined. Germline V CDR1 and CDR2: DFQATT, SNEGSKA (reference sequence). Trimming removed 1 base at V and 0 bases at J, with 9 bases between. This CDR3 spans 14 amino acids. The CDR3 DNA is TGCAGTGCTAGAGCGTCCAGTCCTAACTATGGCTACACCTTC. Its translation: CSARASSPNYGYTF.

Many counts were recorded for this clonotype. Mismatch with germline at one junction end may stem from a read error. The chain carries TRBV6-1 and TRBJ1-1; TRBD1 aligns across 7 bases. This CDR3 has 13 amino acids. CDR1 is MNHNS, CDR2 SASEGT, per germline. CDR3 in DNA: TGTGCCAGTAGTGACAGGGAGAGCACTGAAGCTTTCTTT. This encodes CASSDRESTEAFF.

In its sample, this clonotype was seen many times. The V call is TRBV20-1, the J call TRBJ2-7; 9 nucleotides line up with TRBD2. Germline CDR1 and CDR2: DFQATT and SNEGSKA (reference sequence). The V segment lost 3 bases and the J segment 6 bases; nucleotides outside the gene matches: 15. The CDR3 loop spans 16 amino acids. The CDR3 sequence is CSASPSGLAGLSEQYF. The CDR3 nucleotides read TGCAGTGCTAGTCCTAGTGGGCTAGCGGGACTTAGCGAGCAGTACTTC.

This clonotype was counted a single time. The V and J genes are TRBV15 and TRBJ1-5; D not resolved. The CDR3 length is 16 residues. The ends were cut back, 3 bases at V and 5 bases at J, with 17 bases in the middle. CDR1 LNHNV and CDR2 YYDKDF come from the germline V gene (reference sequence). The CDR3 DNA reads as TGTGCCACCAGCAGCTTGGAGGGTGGCAGCCATCAGCCCCAGCATTTT. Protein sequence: CATSSLEGGSHQPQHF.

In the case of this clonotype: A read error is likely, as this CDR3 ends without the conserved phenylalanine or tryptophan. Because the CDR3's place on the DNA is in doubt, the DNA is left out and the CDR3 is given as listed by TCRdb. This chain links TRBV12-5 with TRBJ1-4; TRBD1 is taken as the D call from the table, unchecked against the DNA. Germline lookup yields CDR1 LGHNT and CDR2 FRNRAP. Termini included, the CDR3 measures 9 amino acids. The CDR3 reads CASGLGTGI.

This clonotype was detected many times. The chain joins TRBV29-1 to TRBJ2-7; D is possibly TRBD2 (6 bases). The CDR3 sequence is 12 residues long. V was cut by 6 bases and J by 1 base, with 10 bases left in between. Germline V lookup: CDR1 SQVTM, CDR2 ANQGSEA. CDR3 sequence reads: CSVEGLSYEQYF. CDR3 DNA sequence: TGCAGCGTCGAGGGACTTTCCTACGAGCAGTACTTC.

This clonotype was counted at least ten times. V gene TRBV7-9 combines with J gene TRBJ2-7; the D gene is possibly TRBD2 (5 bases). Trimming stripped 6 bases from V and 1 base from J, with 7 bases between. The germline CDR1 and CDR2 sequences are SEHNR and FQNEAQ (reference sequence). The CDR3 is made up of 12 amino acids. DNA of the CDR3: TGTGCCAGCAGTAGCGTTTCCTACGAGCAGTACTTC. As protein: CASSSVSYEQYF.

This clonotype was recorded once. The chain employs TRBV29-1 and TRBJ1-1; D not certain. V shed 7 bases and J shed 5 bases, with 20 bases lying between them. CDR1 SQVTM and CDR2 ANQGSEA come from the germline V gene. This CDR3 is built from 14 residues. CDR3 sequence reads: CSGRWSGKETEAFF. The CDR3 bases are TGCAGCGGCCGTTGGAGTGGGAAGGAGACTGAAGCTTTCTTT.

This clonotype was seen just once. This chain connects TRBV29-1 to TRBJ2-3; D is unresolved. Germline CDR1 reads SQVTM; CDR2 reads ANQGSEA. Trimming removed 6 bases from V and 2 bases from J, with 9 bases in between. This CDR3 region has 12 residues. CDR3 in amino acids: CSVAPITDTQYF. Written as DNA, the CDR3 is TGCAGCGTAGCGCCTATCACAGATACGCAGTATTTT.

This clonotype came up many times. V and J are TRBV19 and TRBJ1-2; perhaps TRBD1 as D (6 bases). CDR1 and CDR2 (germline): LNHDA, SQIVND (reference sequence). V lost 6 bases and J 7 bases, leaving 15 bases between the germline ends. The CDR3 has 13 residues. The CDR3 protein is CASRTGQFGGYTF. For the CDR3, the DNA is TGTGCCAGTAGGACAGGACAGTTTGGTGGCTACACCTTC.

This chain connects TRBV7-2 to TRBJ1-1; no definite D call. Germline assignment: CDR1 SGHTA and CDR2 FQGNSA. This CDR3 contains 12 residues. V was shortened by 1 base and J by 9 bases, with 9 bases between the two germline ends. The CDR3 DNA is TGTGCCAGCAGCTTAGAGGACCTGAAAGCTTTCTTT. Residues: CASSLEDLKAFF.

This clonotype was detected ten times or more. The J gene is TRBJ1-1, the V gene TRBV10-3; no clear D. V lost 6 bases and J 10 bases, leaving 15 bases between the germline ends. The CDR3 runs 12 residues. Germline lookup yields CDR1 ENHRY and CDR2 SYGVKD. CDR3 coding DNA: TGTGCCATCAGAGGCGAGCAGAAGGGAGCTTTCTTT. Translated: CAIRGEQKGAFF.

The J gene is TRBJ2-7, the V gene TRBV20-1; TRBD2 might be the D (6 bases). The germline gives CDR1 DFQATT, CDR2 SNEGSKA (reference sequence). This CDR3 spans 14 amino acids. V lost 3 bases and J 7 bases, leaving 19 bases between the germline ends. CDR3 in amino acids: CSASYAGHYNEQYF. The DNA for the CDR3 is TGCAGTGCTAGTTACGCGGGGCACTACAATGAGCAGTACTTC.

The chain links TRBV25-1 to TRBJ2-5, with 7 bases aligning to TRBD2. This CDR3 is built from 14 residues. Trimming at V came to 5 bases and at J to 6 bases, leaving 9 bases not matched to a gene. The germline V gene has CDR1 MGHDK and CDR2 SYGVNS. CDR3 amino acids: CASSTGAGEKTQYF. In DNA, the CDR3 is TGTGCCAGCAGTACCGGGGCGGGAGAAAAGACCCAGTACTTC.

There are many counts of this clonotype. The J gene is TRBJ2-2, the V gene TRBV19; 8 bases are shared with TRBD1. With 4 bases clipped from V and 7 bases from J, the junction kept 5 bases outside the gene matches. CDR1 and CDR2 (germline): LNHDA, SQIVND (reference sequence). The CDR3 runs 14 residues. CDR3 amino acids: CASSSDRGDGELFF. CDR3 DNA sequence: TGTGCCAGTAGTAGCGACAGGGGCGACGGGGAGCTGTTTTTT.

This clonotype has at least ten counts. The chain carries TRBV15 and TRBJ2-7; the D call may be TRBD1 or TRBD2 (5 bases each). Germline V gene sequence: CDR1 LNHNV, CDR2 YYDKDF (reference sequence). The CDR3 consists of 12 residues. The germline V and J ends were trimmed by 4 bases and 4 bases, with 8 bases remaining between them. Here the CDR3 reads CATSKGPYEQYF. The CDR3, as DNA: TGTGCCACCAGCAAGGGACCGTACGAGCAGTACTTC.

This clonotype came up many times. In nucleotides, the CDR3 is TGTGCCAGCACCCTCGGACAGGGGGCAGGGTCACCCCTCCACTTT. It yields the protein CASTLGQGAGSPLHF. The chain couples TRBV6-2 or TRBV6-3 to TRBJ1-6; 11 nucleotides match TRBD1. This CDR3 region has 15 residues. The V gene end was trimmed by 7 bases and the J gene end by 10 bases; junction bases not matched to a gene: 9. Per the germline V gene, CDR1 is MNHEY and CDR2 is SVGEGT.

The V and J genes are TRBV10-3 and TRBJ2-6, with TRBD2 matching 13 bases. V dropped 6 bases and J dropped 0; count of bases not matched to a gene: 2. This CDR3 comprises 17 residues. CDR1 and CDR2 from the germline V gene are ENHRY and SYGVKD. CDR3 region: CAIRRTSGSSGANVLTF. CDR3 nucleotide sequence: TGTGCCATCAGGAGGACTAGCGGGAGCTCTGGGGCCAACGTCCTGACTTTC.

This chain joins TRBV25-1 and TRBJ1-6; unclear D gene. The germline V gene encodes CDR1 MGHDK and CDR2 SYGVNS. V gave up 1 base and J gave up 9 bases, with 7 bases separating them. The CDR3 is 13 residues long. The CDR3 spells CASSELTSSPLHF. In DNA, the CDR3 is TGTGCCAGCAGTGAATTGACGAGTTCACCCCTCCACTTT.

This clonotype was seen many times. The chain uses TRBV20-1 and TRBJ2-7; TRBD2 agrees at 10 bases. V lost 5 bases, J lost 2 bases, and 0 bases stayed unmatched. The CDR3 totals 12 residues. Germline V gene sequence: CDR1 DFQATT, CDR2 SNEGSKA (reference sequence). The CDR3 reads CSAGTSAYEQYF. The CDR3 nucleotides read TGCAGTGCTGGGACTAGCGCCTACGAGCAGTACTTC.

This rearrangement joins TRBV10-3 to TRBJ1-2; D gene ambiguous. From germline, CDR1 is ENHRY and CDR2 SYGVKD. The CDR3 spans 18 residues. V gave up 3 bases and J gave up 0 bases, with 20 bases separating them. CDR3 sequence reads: CAISDLESSTDTNYGYTF. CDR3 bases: TGTGCCATCAGTGATTTGGAAAGTAGCACAGATACTAACTATGGCTACACCTTC.

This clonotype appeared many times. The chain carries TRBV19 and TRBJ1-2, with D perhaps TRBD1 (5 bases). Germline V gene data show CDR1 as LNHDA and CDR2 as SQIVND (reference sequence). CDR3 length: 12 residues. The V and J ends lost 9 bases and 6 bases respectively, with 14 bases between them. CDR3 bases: TGTGCCAGCGCCGGGCCAGGGCATGGCTACACCTTC. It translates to CASAGPGHGYTF.

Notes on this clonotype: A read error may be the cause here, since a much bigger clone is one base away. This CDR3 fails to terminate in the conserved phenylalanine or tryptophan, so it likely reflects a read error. The chain's CDR3 is CSARDSPATPNYGYTL. CDR3 coding DNA: TGCAGTGCTAGAGATTCGCCAGCTACTCCTAACTATGGCTACACCCTC. The chain has TRBV20-1 and TRBJ1-2, with D uncertain. V shed 0 bases and J shed 0 bases, with 14 bases lying between them. This CDR3 has 16 residues. CDR1 DFQATT and CDR2 SNEGSKA come from the germline V gene (reference sequence).

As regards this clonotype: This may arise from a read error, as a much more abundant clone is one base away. This CDR3 is CSARLAGVYGQYF. The DNA for the CDR3 is TGCAGTGCTAGATTAGCGGGAGTCTACGGGCAGTACTTC. V gene TRBV20-1 combines with J gene TRBJ2-7; TRBD2 agrees at 9 bases. The CDR3 is made up of 13 amino acids. CDR1 and CDR2 (germline): DFQATT, SNEGSKA (reference sequence).

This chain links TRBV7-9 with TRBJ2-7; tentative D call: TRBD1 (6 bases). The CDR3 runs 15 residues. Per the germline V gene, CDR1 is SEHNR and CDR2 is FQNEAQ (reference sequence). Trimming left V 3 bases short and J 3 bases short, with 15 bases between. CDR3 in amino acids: CASSFSQGSNYEQYF. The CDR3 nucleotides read TGTGCCAGCAGCTTCTCCCAGGGGTCCAACTACGAGCAGTACTTC.

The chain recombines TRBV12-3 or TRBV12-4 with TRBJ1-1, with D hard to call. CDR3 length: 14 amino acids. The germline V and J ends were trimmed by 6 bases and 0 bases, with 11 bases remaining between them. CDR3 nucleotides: TGTGCCAGCAGGTCAGGTCCTATGAACACTGAAGCTTTCTTT. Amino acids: CASRSGPMNTEAFF.

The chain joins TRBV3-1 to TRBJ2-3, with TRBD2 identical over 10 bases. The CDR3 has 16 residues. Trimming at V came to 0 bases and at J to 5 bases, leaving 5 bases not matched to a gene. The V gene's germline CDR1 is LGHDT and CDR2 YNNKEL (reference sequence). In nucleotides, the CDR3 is TGTGCCAGCAGCCAAGAGGTGTTAGCGGGAGGAGATACGCAGTATTTT. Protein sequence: CASSQEVLAGGDTQYF.

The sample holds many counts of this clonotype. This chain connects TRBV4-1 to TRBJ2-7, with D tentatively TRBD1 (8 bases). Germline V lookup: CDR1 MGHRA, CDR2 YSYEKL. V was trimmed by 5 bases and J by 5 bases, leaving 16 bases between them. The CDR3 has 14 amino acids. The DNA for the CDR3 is TGCGCCAGCAGCTTAAGGACAGGGAGGGACGAGCAGTACTTC. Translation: CASSLRTGRDEQYF.

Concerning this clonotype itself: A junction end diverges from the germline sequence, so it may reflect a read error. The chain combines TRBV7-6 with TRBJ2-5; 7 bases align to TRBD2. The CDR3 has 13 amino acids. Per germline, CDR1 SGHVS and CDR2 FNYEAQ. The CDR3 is CTSRAGVGETQYF. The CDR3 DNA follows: TGTACCAGCAGGGCGGGAGTCGGGGAGACCCAGTACTTC.

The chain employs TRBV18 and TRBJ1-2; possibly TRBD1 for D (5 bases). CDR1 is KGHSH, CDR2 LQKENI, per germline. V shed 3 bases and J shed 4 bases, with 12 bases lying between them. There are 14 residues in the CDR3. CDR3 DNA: TGTGCCAGCTCACCGTCAGCAGGGACCTATGGCTACACCTTC. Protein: CASSPSAGTYGYTF.